The 27 T cell receptor beta chains below come from one sample, sequenced in a study of PD-1 blockade in classical Hodgkin lymphoma. The table came from immunoSEQ multiplex PCR; TCRdb's copy has only in-frame clones and leaves some out. The table records under 65,000 clones, around 91% of them present only once. Exposure to brentuximab vedotin varied, and each patient had relapsed following autologous stem cell transplantation. The specimen was peripheral blood mononuclear cells (PBMCs), collected at baseline. These TCRs come from a human donor with classical Hodgkin lymphoma.

The V gene is TRBV19, the J gene TRBJ2-7, with no clear D. CDR1 and CDR2 (germline): LNHDA, SQIVND (reference sequence). The CDR3 spans 13 residues. The ends were cut back, 0 bases at V and 2 bases at J, with 5 bases in the middle. CDR3 nucleotides: TGTGCCAGTAGTATAGATCACCCCTACGAGCAGTACTTC. Protein sequence: CASSIDHPYEQYF. The whole variable domain, filled in from reference TRBV19 and TRBJ2-7, reads DGGITQSPKYLFRKEGQNVTLSCEQNLNHDAMYWYRQDPGQGLRLIYYSQIVNDFQKGDIAEGYSVSREKKESFPLTVTSAQKNPTAFYLCASSIDHPYEQYFGPGTRLTVT.

This clone appeared once. This sequence joins TRBV6-4 and TRBJ1-2; D remains ambiguous. The CDR3 is made up of 13 amino acids. V shed 2 bases and J shed 7 bases, with 11 bases lying between them. Germline CDR1 reads MRHNA; CDR2 reads SNTAGT. CDR3 coding DNA: TGTGCCAGCAGTGACATACGATCCGGTGGCTACACCTTC. Its translation: CASSDIRSGGYTF.

This clone was found once. The rearrangement uses TRBV19 and TRBJ2-3; no firm D call. Trimming left V 6 bases short and J 6 bases short, with 13 bases between. Germline CDR1 is LNHDA and CDR2 is SQIVND (reference sequence). This CDR3 is 13 amino acids long. CDR3 nucleotides: TGTGCCAGTAGCCTACTGAGCGTGGATACGCAGTATTTT. It encodes CASSLLSVDTQYF.

The chain joins TRBV12-5 to TRBJ1-2, with TRBD1 as a possible D gene (6 bases). Looked up from germline, CDR1 is LGHNT and CDR2 is FRNRAP. CDR3 length: 13 residues. The germline V and J ends were trimmed by 8 bases and 4 bases, with 14 bases remaining between them. The CDR3 sequence: CASYVGQFYGYTF. The CDR3 coding sequence is TGTGCTAGTTATGTCGGACAGTTCTATGGCTACACCTTC.

The chain is built from TRBV14 and TRBJ2-3; unclear D gene. CDR1 is SGHDN and CDR2 is FVKESK in the germline V gene. The V and J ends lost 1 base and 2 bases respectively, with 10 bases between them. This CDR3 spans 15 amino acids. CDR3 in amino acids: CASSQGVRDTDTQYF. The CDR3 DNA is TGTGCCAGCAGCCAAGGAGTAAGGGACACAGATACGCAGTATTTT.

The rearrangement uses TRBV7-2 and TRBJ2-3; maybe TRBD2 (7 bases). V was clipped by 7 bases and J by 6 bases, with 20 bases between them. The germline CDR1 and CDR2 sequences are SGHTA and FQGNSA. The CDR3 runs 15 residues. The CDR3 spells CASTLYVGGRDTQYF. The CDR3 DNA reads TGTGCCAGCACCCTCTACGTCGGGGGGCGCGATACGCAGTATTTT.

V is TRBV7-2 and J is TRBJ2-1, with no clear D. This CDR3 spans 12 amino acids. The germline V gene encodes CDR1 SGHTA and CDR2 FQGNSA. Between the trimmed V and J ends, which lost 7 bases and 6 bases, there was a span of 10 bases. The CDR3 nucleotides read TGTGCCAGCAACAGACAAGCCAATGAGCAGTTCTTC. It is translated as CASNRQANEQFF.

The rearrangement uses TRBV2 and TRBJ1-1, with 9 bases identical to TRBD1. The CDR3 length is 15 residues. The germline V gene encodes CDR1 SNHLY and CDR2 FYNNEI. With V trimmed by 6 bases and J by 4 bases, 9 bases remained unmatched. The CDR3 protein is CASRGLDRGSTEAFF. CDR3 coding DNA: TGTGCCAGCAGGGGACTTGACAGGGGGAGCACTGAAGCTTTCTTT. Supplemented by reference TRBV2 and TRBJ1-1, the full variable domain reads EPEVTQTPSHQVTQMGQEVILRCVPISNHLYFYWYRQILGQKVEFLVSFYNNEISEKSEIFDDQFSVERPDGSNFTLKIRSTKLEDSAMYFCASRGLDRGSTEAFFGQGTRLTVV.

This chain joins TRBV7-9 and TRBJ2-1; 9 bases align to TRBD1. The J segment lost 4 bases and the V segment lost 2 bases, leaving 3 bases of the junction unmatched. The length of the CDR3 is 15 residues. Germline-derived CDR1 and CDR2 are SEHNR and FQNEAQ (reference sequence). CDR3 sequence: CASSLRTGEYNEQFF. CDR3 in DNA: TGTGCCAGCAGCTTACGGACAGGGGAATACAATGAGCAGTTCTTC.

The CDR3 here is CASSLGGTRGRIEQYF. The CDR3 DNA reads TGTGCCAGCTCCCTGGGGGGTACCAGGGGGAGGATCGAGCAGTACTTC. The rearrangement links TRBV18 to TRBJ2-7; weak D call: TRBD1 (7 bases). The V and J ends lost 6 bases and 6 bases respectively, with 24 bases between them. There are 16 residues in the CDR3. Germline loops: CDR1 KGHSH, CDR2 LQKENI.

J is TRBJ1-5 and V is TRBV11-2; D uncertain. CDR3 length: 12 amino acids. Germline V gene sequence: CDR1 SGHAT, CDR2 FQNNGV. The V and J ends lost 1 base and 7 bases respectively, with 5 bases between them. The CDR3 nucleotides are TGTGCCAGCAGCTTAGGTCCCCAGCCCCAGCATTTT. Its translation: CASSLGPQPQHF. The entire variable domain, with the rest obtained from reference TRBV11-2 and TRBJ1-5, is as follows: EAGVAQSPRYKIIEKRQSVAFWCNPISGHATLYWYQQILGQGPKLLIQFQNNGVVDDSQLPKDRFSAERLKGVDSTLKIQPAKLEDSAVYLCASSLGPQPQHFGDGTRLSIL.

This clone is a singleton in its sample. The gene calls are TRBV6-4 and TRBJ2-1; 11 nucleotides match TRBD2. The CDR3 extends over 15 amino acids. Germline loops: CDR1 MRHNA, CDR2 SNTAGT. V dropped 4 bases and J dropped 5; count of bases not matched to a gene: 4. Here the CDR3 reads CASSAGTSGHNEQFF. In DNA, the CDR3 is TGTGCCAGCAGTGCCGGGACTAGCGGTCACAATGAGCAGTTCTTC.

The gene calls are TRBV6-6 and TRBJ1-4; D is perhaps TRBD1 (6 bases). V lost 7 bases to trimming and J lost 11 bases, with 20 bases between them. The CDR3 totals 14 residues. Germline V gives CDR1 MNHNY, CDR2 SVGAGI (reference sequence). This CDR3 is CASTPGGLGGKLFF. DNA for the CDR3: TGTGCCAGCACCCCCGGGGGCCTCGGGGGGAAACTGTTTTTT.

This sequence joins TRBV4-1 and TRBJ2-3; D is possibly TRBD1 (5 bases). This CDR3 spans 15 amino acids. The germline V gene encodes CDR1 MGHRA and CDR2 YSYEKL. Trimming removed 3 bases from V and 4 bases from J, with 14 bases in between. The CDR3 loop reads CASSHRAQGADTQYF. The CDR3 DNA follows: TGCGCCAGCAGCCATAGGGCCCAGGGCGCAGATACGCAGTATTTT.

V gene TRBV6-5 combines with J gene TRBJ2-2, with D tentatively TRBD1 or TRBD2 (5 bases each). Trimming pared 0 bases from V and 0 bases from J, leaving 5 bases between. Germline lookup yields CDR1 MNHEY and CDR2 SVGAGI. The CDR3 is 15 residues long. CDR3: CASSYSGPNTGELFF. CDR3 coding DNA: TGTGCCAGCAGTTACTCGGGACCGAACACCGGGGAGCTGTTTTTT.

The gene calls are TRBV4-1 and TRBJ1-2; TRBD1 is a possible D gene (5 bases). CDR3 size: 15 residues. The V end lost 1 base, the J end lost 3 bases, and 12 bases lay between the germline ends. Germline CDR1 reads MGHRA; CDR2 reads YSYEKL. The CDR3: CASSQVQGAYYGYTF. The DNA of the CDR3 is TGCGCCAGCAGCCAAGTTCAGGGTGCCTACTATGGCTACACCTTC.

The rearrangement uses TRBV6-6 and TRBJ2-2; 12 positions agree with TRBD2. Trimming cost V 5 bases and J 5 bases; bases outside gene matches: 3. Germline V gene lookup returns CDR1 MNHNY and CDR2 SVGAGI (reference sequence). This CDR3 has 15 residues. CDR3 in amino acids: CASSVTSGGTGELFF. CDR3 bases: TGTGCCAGCAGTGTGACTAGCGGGGGAACCGGGGAGCTGTTTTTT.

The chain has TRBV27 and TRBJ2-1; 9 bases align to TRBD1. With V trimmed by 7 bases and J by 2 bases, 9 bases remained unmatched. Germline loops: CDR1 MNHEY, CDR2 SMNVEV (reference sequence). The CDR3 has 16 amino acids. The CDR3 nucleotides read TGTGCCAGCAAGAAGGGGGGACAGGGCCCCTACAATGAGCAGTTCTTC. Translated: CASKKGGQGPYNEQFF.

The chain uses TRBV5-1 and TRBJ2-1, with D possibly TRBD2 on 7 matching bases. The germline V and J ends were trimmed by 0 bases and 4 bases, with 14 bases remaining between them. Per germline, CDR1 SGHRS and CDR2 YFSETQ. This CDR3 spans 16 amino acids. The DNA for the CDR3 is TGCGCCAGCAGCTTGGGCGGGGGCGTGGTTTACAATGAGCAGTTCTTC. It translates to CASSLGGGVVYNEQFF.

The gene calls are TRBV2 and TRBJ2-3; D unresolved. V was cut by 4 bases and J by 6 bases, with 5 bases left in between. The length of the CDR3 is 11 residues. Germline V gene sequence: CDR1 SNHLY, CDR2 FYNNEI. The CDR3 loop is CASSGVDTQYF. For the CDR3, the DNA is TGTGCCAGCAGTGGGGTCGATACGCAGTATTTT.

This chain connects TRBV18 to TRBJ2-5, with D possibly being TRBD1 (6 bases). This CDR3 has 14 residues. Trimming took 3 bases from V and 4 from J, leaving 12 bases between them. Germline-derived CDR1 and CDR2 are KGHSH and LQKENI. CDR3 sequence: CASSPRQASETQYF. The CDR3 region has the DNA TGTGCCAGCTCACCTCGACAGGCGTCAGAGACCCAGTACTTC.

V gene TRBV4-1 combines with J gene TRBJ1-2; D possibly corresponds to TRBD1 (5 bases). From germline, CDR1 is MGHRA and CDR2 YSYEKL. V lost 1 base and J lost 7, with 13 bases in between. The CDR3 has 14 residues. The CDR3 region is CASSQANSGTGYTF. For the CDR3, the DNA is TGCGCCAGCAGCCAAGCGAACTCAGGGACTGGCTACACCTTC.

For this clone: Other DNA sequences in the sample encode the same CDR3. The J gene is TRBJ1-1, the V gene TRBV7-9; D ambiguous. Germline V gene lookup returns CDR1 SEHNR and CDR2 FQNEAQ (reference sequence). V dropped 1 base and J dropped 1 base, with 4 bases sitting between them. This CDR3 is 13 amino acids long. In nucleotides, the CDR3 is TGTGCCAGCAGCTTAGAGGCGAACACTGAAGCTTTCTTT. It yields the protein CASSLEANTEAFF.

The gene calls are TRBV6-6 and TRBJ1-4; 8 bases align to TRBD1. The CDR3 is made up of 15 amino acids. Germline CDR1 reads MNHNY; CDR2 reads SVGAGI (reference sequence). Trimming took 6 bases from V and 8 from J; bases not matched to a gene: 11. The CDR3 spells CASRTSGGAGEKLFF. CDR3 in DNA: TGTGCCAGCAGGACTTCAGGGGGCGCCGGGGAAAAACTGTTTTTT.

This clone has a handful of counts. This chain joins TRBV2 and TRBJ1-5, with D tentatively TRBD1 (6 bases). Looked up from germline, CDR1 is SNHLY and CDR2 is FYNNEI. With 6 bases removed from V and 1 base from J, the gap between germline ends came to 13 bases. This CDR3 comprises 15 residues. The CDR3, as DNA: TGTGCCAGCAGATCTGACAGGTCCAGCAATCAGCCCCAGCATTTT. Encoded protein: CASRSDRSSNQPQHF.

J is TRBJ2-7 and V is TRBV5-1; 7 bases fit TRBD1. Germline CDR1 is SGHRS and CDR2 is YFSETQ. Germline trimming cut 2 bases from V and 1 base from J; bases unmatched to any gene: 6. This CDR3 has 15 residues. The CDR3 region is CASSFGTAPSYEQYF. The DNA for the CDR3 is TGCGCCAGCAGCTTTGGGACAGCTCCATCCTACGAGCAGTACTTC.

The chain uses TRBV18 and TRBJ1-2; D might be TRBD1 (5 bases). V lost 3 bases to trimming and J lost 8 bases, with 19 bases between them. The CDR3 is 15 amino acids. CDR1 is KGHSH, CDR2 LQKENI, per germline. The CDR3 DNA reads TGTGCCAGCTCACCGGGGGGTGATCCGGGAGACGGCTACACCTTC. Its protein product is CASSPGGDPGDGYTF.